The entry that follows covers one T cell receptor beta chain sequence. Antigen specificity is unknown. Germline V gene data show CDR1 as SGHTA and CDR2 as FQGNSA. The CDR3 contains 15 residues. Trimming pared 0 bases from V and 0 bases from J, leaving 8 bases between. This entry belongs to a study of response to subunit inactivated influenza vaccine. TCRdb analysed the RT-PCR reads with MiXCR anew, one entry per CDR3 protein. The sample contains over 800,000 distinct CDR3 sequences, 21% of which appear only once. Study results and caveats: A suggestion made by the authors is that each seasonal influenza vaccination recruits few new T cells.

This specimen was PBMCs from blood, taken roughly 5 days after vaccination. This TCR was recovered from a man aged 50-60 years who received an inactivated influenza vaccine. This sequence joins TRBV7-2 and TRBJ1-1; D is possibly TRBD1 (5 bases). This CDR3 is CASSLAPGVNTEAFF. CDR3 bases: TGTGCCAGCAGCTTAGCGCCGGGGGTGAACACTGAAGCTTTCTTT. The full variable domain, with the rest looked up from reference TRBV7-2 and TRBJ1-1, is GAGVSQSPSNKVTEKGKDVELRCDPISGHTALYWYRQSLGQGLEFLIYFQGNSAPDKSGLPSDRFSAERTGGSVSTLTIQRTQQEDSAVYLCASSLAPGVNTEAFFGQGTRLTVV.